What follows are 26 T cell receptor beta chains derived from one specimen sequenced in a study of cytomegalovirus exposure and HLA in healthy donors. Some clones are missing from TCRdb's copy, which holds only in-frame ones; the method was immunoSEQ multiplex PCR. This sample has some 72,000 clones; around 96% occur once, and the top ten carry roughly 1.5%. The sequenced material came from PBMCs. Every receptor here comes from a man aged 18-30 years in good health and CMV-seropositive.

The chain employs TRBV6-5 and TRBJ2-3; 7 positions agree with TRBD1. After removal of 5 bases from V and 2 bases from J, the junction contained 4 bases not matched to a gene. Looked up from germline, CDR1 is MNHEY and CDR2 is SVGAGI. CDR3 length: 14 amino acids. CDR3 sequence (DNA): TGTGCCAGCAGTAGGGACAGCACCACAGATACGCAGTATTTT. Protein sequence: CASSRDSTTDTQYF.

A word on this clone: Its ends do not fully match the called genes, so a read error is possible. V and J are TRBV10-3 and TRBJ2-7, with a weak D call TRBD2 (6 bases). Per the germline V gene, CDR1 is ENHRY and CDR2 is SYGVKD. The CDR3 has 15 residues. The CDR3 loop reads CAINESNSGSYEQYF. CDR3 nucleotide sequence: TGTGCCATCAATGAGTCGAATAGCGGAAGCTACGAGCAGTACTTC.

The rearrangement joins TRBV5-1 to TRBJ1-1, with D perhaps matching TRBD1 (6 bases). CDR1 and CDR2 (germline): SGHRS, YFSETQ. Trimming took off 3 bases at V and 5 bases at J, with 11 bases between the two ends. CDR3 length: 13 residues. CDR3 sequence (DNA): TGCGCCAGCAGCTGGGGAGGGGGTACTGAAGCTTTCTTT. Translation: CASSWGGGTEAFF.

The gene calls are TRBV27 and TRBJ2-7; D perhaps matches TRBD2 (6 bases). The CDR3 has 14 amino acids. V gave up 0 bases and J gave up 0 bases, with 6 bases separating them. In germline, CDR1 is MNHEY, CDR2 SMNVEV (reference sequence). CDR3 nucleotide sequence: TGTGCCAGCAGTTTATCCGGGGGCTCCTACGAGCAGTACTTC. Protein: CASSLSGGSYEQYF.

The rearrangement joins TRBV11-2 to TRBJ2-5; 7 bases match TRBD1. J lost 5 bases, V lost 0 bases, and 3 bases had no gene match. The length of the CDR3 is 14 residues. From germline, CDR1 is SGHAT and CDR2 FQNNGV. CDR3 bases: TGTGCCAGCAGCTTAGAAGTCAGGGGGGAGACCCAGTACTTC. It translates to CASSLEVRGETQYF.

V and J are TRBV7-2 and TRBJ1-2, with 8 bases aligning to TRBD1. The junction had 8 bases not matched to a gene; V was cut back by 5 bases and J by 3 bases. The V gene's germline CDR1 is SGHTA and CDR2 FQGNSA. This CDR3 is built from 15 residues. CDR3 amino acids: CASSQGQGWYYGYTF. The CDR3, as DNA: TGTGCCAGCAGCCAAGGACAGGGATGGTACTATGGCTACACCTTC. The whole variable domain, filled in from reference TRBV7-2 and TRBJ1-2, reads GAGVSQSPSNKVTEKGKDVELRCDPISGHTALYWYRQSLGQGLEFLIYFQGNSAPDKSGLPSDRFSAERTGGSVSTLTIQRTQQEDSAVYLCASSQGQGWYYGYTFGSGTRLTVV.

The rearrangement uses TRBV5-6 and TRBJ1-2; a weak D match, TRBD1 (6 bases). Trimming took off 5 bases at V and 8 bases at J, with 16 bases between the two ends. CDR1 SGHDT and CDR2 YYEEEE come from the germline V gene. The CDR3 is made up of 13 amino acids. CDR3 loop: CASRLQGSGGYTF. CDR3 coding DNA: TGTGCCAGCAGGTTACAGGGTTCGGGAGGCTACACCTTC. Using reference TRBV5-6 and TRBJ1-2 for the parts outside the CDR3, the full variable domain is DAGVTQSPTHLIKTRGQQVTLRCSPKSGHDTVSWYQQALGQGPQFIFQYYEEEERQRGNFPDRFSGHQFPNYSSELNVNALLLGDSALYLCASRLQGSGGYTFGSGTRLTVV.

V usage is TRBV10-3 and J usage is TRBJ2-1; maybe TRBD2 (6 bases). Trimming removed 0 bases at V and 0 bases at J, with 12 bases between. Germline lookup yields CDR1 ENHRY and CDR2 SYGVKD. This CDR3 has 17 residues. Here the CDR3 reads CAISESSRDSSYNEQFF. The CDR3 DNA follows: TGTGCCATCAGTGAGTCGAGTCGGGACTCCTCCTACAATGAGCAGTTCTTC.

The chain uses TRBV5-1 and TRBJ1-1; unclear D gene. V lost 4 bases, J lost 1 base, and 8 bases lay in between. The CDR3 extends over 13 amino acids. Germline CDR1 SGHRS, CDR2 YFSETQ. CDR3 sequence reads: CASSPQENTEAFF. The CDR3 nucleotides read TGCGCCAGCAGCCCCCAGGAGAACACTGAAGCTTTCTTT.

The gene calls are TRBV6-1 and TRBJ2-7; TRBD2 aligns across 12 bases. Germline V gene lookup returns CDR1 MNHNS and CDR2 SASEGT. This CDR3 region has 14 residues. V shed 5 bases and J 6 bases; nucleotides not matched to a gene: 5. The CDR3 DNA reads TGTGCCAGCAGTCTAGCGGGAGGGCCCTCCGAGCAGTACTTC. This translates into CASSLAGGPSEQYF.

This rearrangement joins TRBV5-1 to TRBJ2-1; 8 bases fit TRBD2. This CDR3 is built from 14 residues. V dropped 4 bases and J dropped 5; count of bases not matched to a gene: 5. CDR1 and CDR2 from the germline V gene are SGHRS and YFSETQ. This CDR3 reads CASSRTSGDNEQFF. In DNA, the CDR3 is TGCGCCAGCAGCCGCACTAGCGGTGACAATGAGCAGTTCTTC.

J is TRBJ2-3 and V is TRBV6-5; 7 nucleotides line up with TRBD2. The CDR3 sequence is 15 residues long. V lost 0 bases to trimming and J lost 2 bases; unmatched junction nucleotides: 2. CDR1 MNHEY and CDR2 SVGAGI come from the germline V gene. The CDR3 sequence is CASSYSGGPTDTQYF. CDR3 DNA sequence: TGTGCCAGCAGTTACTCGGGAGGGCCCACAGATACGCAGTATTTT.

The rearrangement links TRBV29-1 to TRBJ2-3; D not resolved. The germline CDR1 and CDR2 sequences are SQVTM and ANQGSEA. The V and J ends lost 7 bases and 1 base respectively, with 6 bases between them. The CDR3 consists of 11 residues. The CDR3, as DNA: TGCAGCGCCCCGGGCACAGATACGCAGTATTTT. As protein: CSAPGTDTQYF.

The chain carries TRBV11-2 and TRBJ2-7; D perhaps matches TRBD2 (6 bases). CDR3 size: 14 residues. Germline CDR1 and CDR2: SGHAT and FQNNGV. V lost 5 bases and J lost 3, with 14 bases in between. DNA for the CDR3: TGTGCCAGCAGCACTACGGGGAGGATCTACGAGCAGTACTTC. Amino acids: CASSTTGRIYEQYF.

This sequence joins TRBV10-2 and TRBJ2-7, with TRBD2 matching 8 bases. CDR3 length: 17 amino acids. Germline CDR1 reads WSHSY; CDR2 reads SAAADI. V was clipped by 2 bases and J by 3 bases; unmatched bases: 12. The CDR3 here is CASSEAAGGGRYYEQYF. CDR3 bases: TGCGCCAGCAGTGAGGCCGCTGGGGGCGGGAGGTACTACGAGCAGTACTTC.

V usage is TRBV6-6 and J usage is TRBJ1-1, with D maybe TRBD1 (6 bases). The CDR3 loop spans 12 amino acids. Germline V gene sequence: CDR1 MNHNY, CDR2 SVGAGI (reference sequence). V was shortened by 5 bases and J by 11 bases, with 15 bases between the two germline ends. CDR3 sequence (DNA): TGTGCCAGCAGTCGAAACAGGGTTGCCGCTTTCTTT. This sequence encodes CASSRNRVAAFF.

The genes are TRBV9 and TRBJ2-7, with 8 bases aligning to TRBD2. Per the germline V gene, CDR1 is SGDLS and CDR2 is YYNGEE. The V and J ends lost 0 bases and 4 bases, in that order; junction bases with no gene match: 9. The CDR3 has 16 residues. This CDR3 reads CASSVEAGVDFYEQYF. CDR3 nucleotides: TGTGCCAGCAGCGTAGAAGCGGGAGTAGATTTTTACGAGCAGTACTTC.

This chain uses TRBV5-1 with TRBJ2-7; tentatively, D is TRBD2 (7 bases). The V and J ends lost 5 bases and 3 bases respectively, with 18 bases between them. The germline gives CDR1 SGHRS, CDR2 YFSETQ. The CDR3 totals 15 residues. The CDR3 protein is CASSTWGGGLYEQYF. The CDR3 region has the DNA TGCGCCAGCAGTACGTGGGGGGGCGGCCTCTACGAGCAGTACTTC.

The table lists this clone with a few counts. CDR3: CASRGGGTEAFF. For the CDR3, the DNA is TGTGCCAGCAGAGGGGGAGGGACTGAAGCTTTCTTT. The chain has TRBV28 and TRBJ1-1; D perhaps matches TRBD1 (6 bases). The CDR3 consists of 12 residues. V was shortened by 6 bases and J by 5 bases, with 10 bases between the two germline ends. Germline loops: CDR1 MDHEN, CDR2 SYDVKM.

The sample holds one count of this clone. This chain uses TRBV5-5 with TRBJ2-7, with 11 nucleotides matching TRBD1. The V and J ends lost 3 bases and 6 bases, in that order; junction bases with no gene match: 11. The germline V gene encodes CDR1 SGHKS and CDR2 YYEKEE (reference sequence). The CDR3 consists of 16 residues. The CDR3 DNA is TGTGCCAGCAGCTCTGGACAGGGGGCCTTGTCTGGCGAGCAGTACTTC. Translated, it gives CASSSGQGALSGEQYF.

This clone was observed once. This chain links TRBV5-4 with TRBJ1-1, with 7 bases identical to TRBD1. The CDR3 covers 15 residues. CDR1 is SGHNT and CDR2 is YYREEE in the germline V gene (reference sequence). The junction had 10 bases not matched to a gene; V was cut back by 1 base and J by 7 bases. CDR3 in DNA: TGTGCCAGCAGCTTGCCCGACACAGGGGCCGGTGAAGCTTTCTTT. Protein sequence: CASSLPDTGAGEAFF. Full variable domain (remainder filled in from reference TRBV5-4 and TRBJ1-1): ETGVTQSPTHLIKTRGQQVTLRCSSQSGHNTVSWYQQALGQGPQFIFQYYREEENGRGNFPPRFSGLQFPNYSSELNVNALELDDSALYLCASSLPDTGAGEAFFGQGTRLTVV.

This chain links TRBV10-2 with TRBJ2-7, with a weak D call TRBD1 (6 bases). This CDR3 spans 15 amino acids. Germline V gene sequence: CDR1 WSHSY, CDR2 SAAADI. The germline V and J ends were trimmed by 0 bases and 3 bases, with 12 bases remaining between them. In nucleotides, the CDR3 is TGCGCCAGCAGTGAGTCTTGGACAGTACACTACGAGCAGTACTTC. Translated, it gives CASSESWTVHYEQYF.

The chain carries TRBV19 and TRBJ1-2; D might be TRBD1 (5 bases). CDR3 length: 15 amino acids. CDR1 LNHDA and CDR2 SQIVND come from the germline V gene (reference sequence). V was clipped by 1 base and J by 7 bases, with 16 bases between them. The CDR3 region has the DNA TGTGCCAGTAGTATAGGAGGACATCTCACTGGTGGCTACACCTTC. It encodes CASSIGGHLTGGYTF.

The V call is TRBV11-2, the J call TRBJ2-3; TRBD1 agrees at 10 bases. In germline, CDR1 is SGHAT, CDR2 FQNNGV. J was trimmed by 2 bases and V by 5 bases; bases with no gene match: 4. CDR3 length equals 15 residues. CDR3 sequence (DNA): TGTGCCAGCAGCGCCGGACAGGGGGACACAGATACGCAGTATTTT. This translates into CASSAGQGDTDTQYF.

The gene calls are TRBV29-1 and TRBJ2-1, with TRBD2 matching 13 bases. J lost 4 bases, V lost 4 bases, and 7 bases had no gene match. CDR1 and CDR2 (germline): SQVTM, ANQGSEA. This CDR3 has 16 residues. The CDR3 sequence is CSVVSGTSGTYNEQFF. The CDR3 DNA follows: TGCAGCGTTGTATCGGGGACTAGCGGGACGTACAATGAGCAGTTCTTC.

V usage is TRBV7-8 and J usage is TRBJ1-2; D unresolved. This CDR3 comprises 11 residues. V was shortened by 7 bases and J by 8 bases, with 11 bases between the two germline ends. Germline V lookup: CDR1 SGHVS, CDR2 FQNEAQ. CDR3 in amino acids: CASTPGYGYTF. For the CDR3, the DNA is TGTGCCAGCACCCCCGGGTACGGCTACACCTTC.